The subject of this entry is one T cell receptor beta chain. What it binds is not known. The data derive from a study of shared clonotypes between healthy human individuals. Trimming removed 5 bases from V and 5 bases from J, with 13 bases in between. This CDR3 region has 13 residues. The germline gives CDR1 SGHAT, CDR2 FQNNGV. Per the original data handling: Without quality scores, immunoSEQ junctional reads could not be filtered like full-length reads. Sequencing used immunoSEQ multiplex PCR; TCRdb keeps in-frame clones, though not all of them. V and J calls and clone size come straight from that table; D and trimming were deduced from the DNA. The sample includes more than 2,000,000 clones, around 90% of them seen just once. Study-wide points: The study drew on few donors, limiting represented genetic and exposure-history diversity. Estimated clonotype richness was generally higher in naive than memory subsets.

This sequence originates from a man aged 18 to 30 in good health. The chain has TRBV11-2 and TRBJ2-7; D is unclear. Specimen: naive CD4+ T cells sorted from blood. The subset was: CD45RA+ positively selected. The CDR3 protein is CASSLMGFHEQYF. The CDR3 DNA reads TGTGCCAGCAGCCTAATGGGATTCCACGAGCAGTACTTC.